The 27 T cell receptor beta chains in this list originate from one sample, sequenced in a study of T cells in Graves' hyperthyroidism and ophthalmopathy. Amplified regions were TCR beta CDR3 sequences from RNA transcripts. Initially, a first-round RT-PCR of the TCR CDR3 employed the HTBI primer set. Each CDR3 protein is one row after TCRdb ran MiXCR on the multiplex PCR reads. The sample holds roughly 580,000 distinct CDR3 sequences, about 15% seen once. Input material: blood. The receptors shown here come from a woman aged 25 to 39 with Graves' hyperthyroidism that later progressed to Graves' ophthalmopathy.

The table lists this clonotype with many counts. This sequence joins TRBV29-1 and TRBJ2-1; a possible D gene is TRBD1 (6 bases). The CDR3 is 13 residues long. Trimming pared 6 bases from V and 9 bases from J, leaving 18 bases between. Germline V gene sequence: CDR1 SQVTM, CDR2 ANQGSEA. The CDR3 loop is CSVDTTGWGEQFF. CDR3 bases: TGCAGCGTGGACACAACAGGGTGGGGTGAGCAGTTCTTC.

CDR3 residues: CASSSDRYISGANVLTF. The CDR3 DNA sequence: TGTGCCAGCAGCTCTGACAGGTATATCTCTGGGGCCAACGTCCTGACTTTC. The V call is TRBV5-8, the J call TRBJ2-6; TRBD1 might be the D (6 bases). Per germline, CDR1 SGHTS and CDR2 YDEGEE. The CDR3 length is 17 residues. V lost 3 bases, J lost 0 bases, and 13 bases lay in between.

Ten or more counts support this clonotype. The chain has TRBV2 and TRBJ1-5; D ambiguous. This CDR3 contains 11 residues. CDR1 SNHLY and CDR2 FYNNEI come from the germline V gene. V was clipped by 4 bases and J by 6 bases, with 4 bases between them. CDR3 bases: TGTGCCAGCAGTGTTGGTCAGCCCCAGCATTTT. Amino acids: CASSVGQPQHF. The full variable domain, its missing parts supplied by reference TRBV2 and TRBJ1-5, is EPEVTQTPSHQVTQMGQEVILRCVPISNHLYFYWYRQILGQKVEFLVSFYNNEISEKSEIFDDQFSVERPDGSNFTLKIRSTKLEDSAMYFCASSVGQPQHFGDGTRLSIL.

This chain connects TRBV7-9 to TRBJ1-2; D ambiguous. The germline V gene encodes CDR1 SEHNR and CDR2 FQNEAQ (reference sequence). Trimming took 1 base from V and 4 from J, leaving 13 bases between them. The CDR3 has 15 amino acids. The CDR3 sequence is CASSLDQGRFYGYTF. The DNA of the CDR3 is TGTGCCAGCAGCTTAGACCAAGGTCGCTTCTATGGCTACACCTTC.

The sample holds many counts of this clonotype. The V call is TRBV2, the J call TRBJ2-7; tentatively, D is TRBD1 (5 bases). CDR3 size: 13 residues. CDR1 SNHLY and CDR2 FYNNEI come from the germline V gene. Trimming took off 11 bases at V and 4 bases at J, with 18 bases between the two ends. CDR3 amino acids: CAQQTRVGYEQYF. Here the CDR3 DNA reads TGTGCCCAGCAAACCAGGGTTGGGTACGAGCAGTACTTC.

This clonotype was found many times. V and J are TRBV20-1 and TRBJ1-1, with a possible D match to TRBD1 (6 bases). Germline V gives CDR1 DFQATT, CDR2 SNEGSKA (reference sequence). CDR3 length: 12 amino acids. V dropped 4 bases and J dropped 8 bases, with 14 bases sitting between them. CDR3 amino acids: CSAKVVDREAFF. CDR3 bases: TGCAGTGCTAAGGTGGTCGACAGGGAAGCTTTCTTT.

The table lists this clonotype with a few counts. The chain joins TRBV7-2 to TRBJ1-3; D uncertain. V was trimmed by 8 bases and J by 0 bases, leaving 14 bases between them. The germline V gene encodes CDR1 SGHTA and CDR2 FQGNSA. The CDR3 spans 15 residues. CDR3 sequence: CASGSGKSSGNTIYF. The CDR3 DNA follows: TGTGCCAGCGGATCCGGGAAGAGCTCTGGAAACACCATATATTTT. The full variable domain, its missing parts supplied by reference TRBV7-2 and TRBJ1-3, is GAGVSQSPSNKVTEKGKDVELRCDPISGHTALYWYRQSLGQGLEFLIYFQGNSAPDKSGLPSDRFSAERTGGSVSTLTIQRTQQEDSAVYLCASGSGKSSGNTIYFGEGSWLTVV.

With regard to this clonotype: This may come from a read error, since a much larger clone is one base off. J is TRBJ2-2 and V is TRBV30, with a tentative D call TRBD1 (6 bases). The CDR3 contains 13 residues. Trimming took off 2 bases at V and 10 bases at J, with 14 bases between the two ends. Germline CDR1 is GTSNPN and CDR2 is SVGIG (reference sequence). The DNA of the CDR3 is TGTGCCTGGAGTTATGGGGGCCCCGCGGAGCTGTTTTTT. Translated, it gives CAWSYGGPAELFF.

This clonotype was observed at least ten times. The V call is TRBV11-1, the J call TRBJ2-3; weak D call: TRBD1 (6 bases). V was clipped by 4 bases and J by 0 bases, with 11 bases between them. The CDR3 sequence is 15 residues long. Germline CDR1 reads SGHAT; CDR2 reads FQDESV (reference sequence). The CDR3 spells CASSSGTPSTDTQYF. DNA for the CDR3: TGTGCCAGCAGCTCCGGGACACCAAGCACAGATACGCAGTATTTT.

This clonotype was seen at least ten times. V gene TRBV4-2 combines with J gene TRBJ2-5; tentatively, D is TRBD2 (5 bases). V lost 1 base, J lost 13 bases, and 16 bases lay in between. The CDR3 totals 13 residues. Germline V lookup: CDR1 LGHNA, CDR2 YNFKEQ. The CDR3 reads CASSQASSGIPYF. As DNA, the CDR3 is TGTGCCAGCAGCCAAGCTTCCAGCGGAATCCCGTACTTC.

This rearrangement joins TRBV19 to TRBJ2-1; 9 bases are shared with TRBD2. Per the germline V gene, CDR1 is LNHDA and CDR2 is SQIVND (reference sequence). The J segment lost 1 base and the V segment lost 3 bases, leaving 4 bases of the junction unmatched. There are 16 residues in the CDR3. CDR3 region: CASSMGSGRSYNEQFF. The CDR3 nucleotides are TGTGCCAGTAGTATGGGTAGCGGGAGATCCTACAATGAGCAGTTCTTC.

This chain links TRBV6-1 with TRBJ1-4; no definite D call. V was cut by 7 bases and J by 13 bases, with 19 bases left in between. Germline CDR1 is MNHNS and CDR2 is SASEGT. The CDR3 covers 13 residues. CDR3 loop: CASTGSNLETLFF. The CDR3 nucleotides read TGTGCCAGCACTGGTAGCAACCTAGAGACACTGTTTTTT.

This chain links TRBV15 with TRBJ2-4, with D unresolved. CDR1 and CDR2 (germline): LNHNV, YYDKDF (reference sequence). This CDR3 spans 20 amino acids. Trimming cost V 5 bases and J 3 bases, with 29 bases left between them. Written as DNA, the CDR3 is TGTGCCACCAGCTCCCTCGGGCAGACCGTGACCAATTCGTTCAAAAACATTCAGTACTTC. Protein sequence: CATSSLGQTVTNSFKNIQYF.

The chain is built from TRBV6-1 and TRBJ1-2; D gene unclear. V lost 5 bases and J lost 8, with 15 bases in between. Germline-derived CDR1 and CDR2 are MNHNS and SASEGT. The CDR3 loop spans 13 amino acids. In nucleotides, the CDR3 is TGTGCCAGCAGTCTAACAAGAATTGGGGGCTACACCTTC. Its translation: CASSLTRIGGYTF.

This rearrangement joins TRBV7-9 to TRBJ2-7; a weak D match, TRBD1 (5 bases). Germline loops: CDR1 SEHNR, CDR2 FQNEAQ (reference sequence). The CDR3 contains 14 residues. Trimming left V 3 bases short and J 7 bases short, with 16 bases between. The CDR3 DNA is TGTGCCAGCAGCTTCACAGGCCTGCTTAATGAGCAGTACTTC. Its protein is CASSFTGLLNEQYF.

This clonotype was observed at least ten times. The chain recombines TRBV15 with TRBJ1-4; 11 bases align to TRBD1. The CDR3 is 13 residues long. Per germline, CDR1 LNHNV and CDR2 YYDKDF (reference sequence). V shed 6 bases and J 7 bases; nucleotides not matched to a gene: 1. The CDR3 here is CATRGTGGEKLFF. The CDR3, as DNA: TGTGCCACCAGGGGGACAGGGGGTGAAAAACTGTTTTTT.

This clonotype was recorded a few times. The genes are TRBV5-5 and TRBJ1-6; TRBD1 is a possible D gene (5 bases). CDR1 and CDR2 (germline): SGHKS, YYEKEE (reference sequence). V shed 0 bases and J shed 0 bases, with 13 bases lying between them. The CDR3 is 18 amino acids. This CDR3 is CASSLAGAGSSYNSPLHF. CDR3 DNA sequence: TGTGCCAGCAGCTTGGCCGGGGCAGGGAGCTCCTATAATTCACCCCTCCACTTT.

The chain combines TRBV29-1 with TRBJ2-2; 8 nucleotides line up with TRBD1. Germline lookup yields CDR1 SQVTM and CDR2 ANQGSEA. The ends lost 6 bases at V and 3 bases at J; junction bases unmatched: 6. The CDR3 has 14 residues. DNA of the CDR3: TGCAGCGTCTGTCAGGGGGCTGACACCGGGGAGCTGTTTTTT. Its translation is CSVCQGADTGELFF.

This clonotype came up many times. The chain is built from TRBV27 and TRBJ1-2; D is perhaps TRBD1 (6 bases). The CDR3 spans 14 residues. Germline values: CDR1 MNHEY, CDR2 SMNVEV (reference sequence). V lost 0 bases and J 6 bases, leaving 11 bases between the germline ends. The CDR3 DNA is TGTGCCAGCAGTTTATCTTTAACAGGGAATGGCTACACCTTC. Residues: CASSLSLTGNGYTF.

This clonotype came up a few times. The CDR3 protein is CASTSFSGANVLTF. DNA for the CDR3: TGTGCCAGCACCTCTTTCTCTGGGGCCAACGTCCTGACTTTC. V usage is TRBV6-1 and J usage is TRBJ2-6; D is uncertain. CDR3 length equals 14 residues. The V end was cut by 7 bases, the J end by 0 bases, with 7 bases between. The germline V gene encodes CDR1 MNHNS and CDR2 SASEGT.

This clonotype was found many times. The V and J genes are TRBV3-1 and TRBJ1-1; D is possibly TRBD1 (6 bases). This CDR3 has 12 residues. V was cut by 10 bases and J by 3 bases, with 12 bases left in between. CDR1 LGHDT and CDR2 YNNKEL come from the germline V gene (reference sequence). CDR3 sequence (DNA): TGTGCCACCGGAACAGGGTACACTGAAGCTTTCTTT. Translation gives CATGTGYTEAFF.

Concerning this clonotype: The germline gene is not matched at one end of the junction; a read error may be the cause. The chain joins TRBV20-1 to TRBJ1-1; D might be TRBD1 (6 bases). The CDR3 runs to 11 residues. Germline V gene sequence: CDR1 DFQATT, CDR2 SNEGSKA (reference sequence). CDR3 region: CSSTGNPEAFF. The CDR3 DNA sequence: TGCAGCAGTACAGGGAACCCTGAAGCTTTCTTT.

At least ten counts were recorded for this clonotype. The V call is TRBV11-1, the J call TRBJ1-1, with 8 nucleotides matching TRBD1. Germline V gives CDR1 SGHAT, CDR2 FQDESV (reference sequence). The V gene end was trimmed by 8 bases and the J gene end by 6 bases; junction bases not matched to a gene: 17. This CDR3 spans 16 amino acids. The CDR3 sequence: CASRKYPGQEIPEAFF. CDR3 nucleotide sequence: TGTGCCAGCCGCAAATACCCGGGACAGGAGATACCTGAAGCTTTCTTT.

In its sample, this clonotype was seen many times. CDR3 sequence (DNA): TGTGCCTGGAGTGTTAGGGGCTACGAGCAGTACTTC. Translation gives CAWSVRGYEQYF. This chain uses TRBV30 with TRBJ2-7, with D possibly TRBD1 on 5 matching bases. Trimming left V 0 bases short and J 3 bases short, with 6 bases between. Germline values: CDR1 GTSNPN, CDR2 SVGIG (reference sequence). The CDR3 is made up of 12 amino acids.

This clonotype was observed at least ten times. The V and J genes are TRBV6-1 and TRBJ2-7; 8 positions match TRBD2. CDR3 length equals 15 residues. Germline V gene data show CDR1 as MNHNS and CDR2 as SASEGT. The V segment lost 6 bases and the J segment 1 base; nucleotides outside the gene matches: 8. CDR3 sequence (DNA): TGTGCCAGCAGCTCCGGGACTAGGAAGTCCTACGAGCAGTACTTC. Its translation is CASSSGTRKSYEQYF.

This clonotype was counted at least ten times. The CDR3 loop is CASSSQFEQYF. CDR3 nucleotides: TGTGCCAGCAGCTCCCAGTTCGAGCAGTACTTC. The rearrangement joins TRBV7-9 to TRBJ2-7; D gene ambiguous. V lost 4 bases and J 6 bases, leaving 7 bases between the germline ends. Germline V lookup: CDR1 SEHNR, CDR2 FQNEAQ (reference sequence). The CDR3 is made up of 11 amino acids.

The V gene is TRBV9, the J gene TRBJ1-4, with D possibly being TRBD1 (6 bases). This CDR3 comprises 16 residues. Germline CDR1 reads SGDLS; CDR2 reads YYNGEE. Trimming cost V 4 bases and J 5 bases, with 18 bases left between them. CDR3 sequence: CASSPTVGRGNEKLFF. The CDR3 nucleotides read TGTGCCAGCAGCCCGACCGTTGGCAGGGGCAATGAAAAACTGTTTTTT.